The 32 T cell receptor beta chains presented below share a single source sample, sequenced in a study of CD8+ T cells in alopecia areata. Following RNA extraction, reverse transcription yielded cDNA that acted as the sequencing template. TCRdb's copy holds only in-frame clones and misses some; the assay was immunoSEQ multiplex PCR. The sample holds some 80,000 clones, around 65% seen once. Treatment indicated: oral pan-JAK inhibitor, 5-10 mg twice daily. Sequences were derived from CD8+ T cells sorted from blood, sampled at week 24, from a patient treated with tofacitinib. Every receptor here comes from a human donor with alopecia areata.

CDR3 DNA: TGTGCCAGCAGCTTAGGGACCGAATTGAACACTGAAGCTTTCTTT. Translation gives CASSLGTELNTEAFF. The V and J genes are TRBV7-9 and TRBJ1-1; D unresolved. The CDR3 is 15 amino acids. V gave up 1 base and J gave up 0 bases, with 9 bases separating them. Germline V gene sequence: CDR1 SEHNR, CDR2 FQNEAQ (reference sequence).

The J gene is TRBJ2-5, the V gene TRBV7-9; no firm D call. Germline lookup yields CDR1 SEHNR and CDR2 FQNEAQ (reference sequence). The V and J ends lost 1 base and 4 bases respectively, with 13 bases between them. The CDR3 loop spans 15 amino acids. DNA of the CDR3: TGTGCCAGCAGCTTAGGAGCCGTGAAAAGAGAGACCCAGTACTTC. Encoded protein: CASSLGAVKRETQYF.

The genes are TRBV5-1 and TRBJ2-1; tentative D call: TRBD1 (5 bases). The CDR3 runs 13 residues. V lost 2 bases and J 4 bases, leaving 7 bases between the germline ends. Germline CDR1 is SGHRS and CDR2 is YFSETQ. CDR3 loop: CASSLTGYNEQFF. CDR3 DNA: TGCGCCAGCAGCTTAACAGGTTACAATGAGCAGTTCTTC.

The chain joins TRBV6-5 to TRBJ2-7; 12 bases are shared with TRBD2. V was clipped by 6 bases and J by 5 bases; unmatched bases: 2. Looked up from germline, CDR1 is MNHEY and CDR2 is SVGAGI. The CDR3 spans 13 residues. CDR3 bases: TGTGCCAGCAGCGGGACTAGCGGGCACGAGCAGTACTTC. Its protein is CASSGTSGHEQYF.

On this clone itself: Its ends do not fully match the called genes, so a read error is possible. The rearrangement uses TRBV5-6 and TRBJ2-3; TRBD2 aligns across 7 bases. CDR1 is SGHDT and CDR2 is YYEEEE in the germline V gene. The CDR3 has 16 amino acids. CDR3 sequence (DNA): TGTGCCAGCAGCTTTACTAGCGAGGTGGGCACATATACGCAGTATTTT. The encoded protein is CASSFTSEVGTYTQYF.

This clone appeared a few times. The CDR3 DNA reads as TGTGCCAGCAGCTCAGTAAGACCATCCTACGAGCAGTACTTC. This sequence encodes CASSSVRPSYEQYF. The chain is built from TRBV7-2 and TRBJ2-7, with D unclear. This CDR3 has 14 residues. The V gene's germline CDR1 is SGHTA and CDR2 FQGNSA. Trimming removed 4 bases at V and 1 base at J, with 11 bases between.

This clone was seen a few times. The V and J genes are TRBV7-8 and TRBJ2-4, with D perhaps given as TRBD1 or TRBD2 (5 bases each). Germline V gives CDR1 SGHVS, CDR2 FQNEAQ. V was cut by 1 base and J by 0 bases, with 13 bases left in between. This CDR3 spans 17 amino acids. This CDR3 reads CASSLGFGDEAKNIQYF. DNA of the CDR3: TGTGCCAGCAGCTTAGGCTTTGGGGACGAAGCCAAAAACATTCAGTACTTC.

V is TRBV2 and J is TRBJ2-7; 10 bases fit TRBD2. After removal of 7 bases from V and 3 bases from J, the junction contained 12 bases not matched to a gene. CDR3 length: 16 residues. The germline gives CDR1 SNHLY, CDR2 FYNNEI. The CDR3 region is CASMPAGGPDFYEQYF. In DNA form, the CDR3 reads TGTGCCAGCATGCCAGCGGGAGGGCCGGACTTCTACGAGCAGTACTTC.

This clone was observed a handful of times. This chain connects TRBV4-1 to TRBJ1-2; no firm D call. V gave up 5 bases and J gave up 0 bases, with 10 bases separating them. There are 14 residues in the CDR3. The germline V gene has CDR1 MGHRA and CDR2 YSYEKL. The CDR3 loop reads CASSAGNSNYGYTF. The CDR3 region has the DNA TGCGCCAGCAGCGCCGGCAATTCTAACTATGGCTACACCTTC.

This clone showed up just a few times. This likely traces to a read error, being one base from a far larger clone. Other DNA sequences in the sample encode the same CDR3. DNA of the CDR3: TGTGCCAGCAGCCAGGGTCTAACAGGGTTCTACGAGCAGTACTTC. It specifies CASSQGLTGFYEQYF. The chain combines TRBV14 with TRBJ2-7, with D possibly matching TRBD1 (6 bases). CDR3 length: 15 residues. Germline values: CDR1 SGHDN, CDR2 FVKESK. Trimming removed 3 bases from V and 3 bases from J, with 15 bases in between.

V usage is TRBV6-4 and J usage is TRBJ1-1; D is undetermined. Germline V gene lookup returns CDR1 MRHNA and CDR2 SNTAGT. V shed 0 bases and J shed 5 bases, with 7 bases lying between them. The CDR3 is made up of 13 amino acids. CDR3 in DNA: TGTGCCAGCAGTGACTCCGGGCGGACTGAAGCTTTCTTT. It specifies CASSDSGRTEAFF.

This rearrangement joins TRBV29-1 to TRBJ1-2; D not certain. CDR1 SQVTM and CDR2 ANQGSEA come from the germline V gene. The CDR3 loop spans 12 amino acids. The V gene lost 1 base and the J gene lost 2 bases, with 5 bases spanning the gap. CDR3 protein: CSVEAANYGYTF. The CDR3 DNA is TGCAGCGTTGAAGCAGCAAACTATGGCTACACCTTC.

The chain recombines TRBV27 with TRBJ2-7; no clear D gene. With 6 bases removed from V and 3 bases from J, the gap between germline ends came to 12 bases. The CDR3 is 13 amino acids. Germline V gene sequence: CDR1 MNHEY, CDR2 SMNVEV (reference sequence). CDR3 nucleotide sequence: TGTGCCAGCAGACCGATGGCCCTCTACGAGCAGTACTTC. As protein: CASRPMALYEQYF.

This clone was picked up a small number of times. This rearrangement joins TRBV14 to TRBJ2-1, with a weak D call TRBD1 (6 bases). Germline V gene data show CDR1 as SGHDN and CDR2 as FVKESK. The CDR3 is made up of 15 amino acids. V lost 4 bases and J lost 15, with 25 bases in between. CDR3 amino acids: CASSLALAPGQTRFF. CDR3 in DNA: TGTGCCAGCAGCCTCGCGCTCGCCCCGGGACAAACCCGGTTCTTC.

V and J are TRBV7-8 and TRBJ2-3; D remains ambiguous. The CDR3 extends over 16 amino acids. Trimming removed 1 base at V and 5 bases at J, with 16 bases between. Germline lookup yields CDR1 SGHVS and CDR2 FQNEAQ. The CDR3 is CASSLVWGPLGDTQYF. The DNA of the CDR3 is TGTGCCAGCAGCTTAGTGTGGGGTCCTCTGGGAGATACGCAGTATTTT. Supplemented by reference TRBV7-8 and TRBJ2-3, the full variable domain reads GAGVSQSPRYKVAKRGQDVALRCDPISGHVSLFWYQQALGQGPEFLTYFQNEAQLDKSGLPSDRFFAERPEGSVSTLKIQRTQQEDSAVYLCASSLVWGPLGDTQYFGPGTRLTVL.

This clone was seen a handful of times. The chain joins TRBV14 to TRBJ2-1; D gene unclear. CDR3 size: 13 residues. Germline CDR1 is SGHDN and CDR2 is FVKESK. The germline V and J ends were trimmed by 1 base and 5 bases, with 6 bases remaining between them. The CDR3 nucleotides are TGTGCCAGCAGCCAAGTTAGTAACAATGAGCAGTTCTTC. Its protein is CASSQVSNNEQFF.

The chain uses TRBV10-3 and TRBJ1-2, with 9 positions matching TRBD1. The CDR3 runs 15 residues. V trimming: 3 bases; J trimming: 7 bases; junction bases outside the gene matches: 9. CDR1 and CDR2 from the germline V gene are ENHRY and SYGVKD. In nucleotides, the CDR3 is TGTGCCATCAGTGAAACCGGACAGGGGTTTGGTGGCTACACCTTC. It is translated as CAISETGQGFGGYTF.

V usage is TRBV9 and J usage is TRBJ2-2, with D possibly matching TRBD2 (5 bases). Per germline, CDR1 SGDLS and CDR2 YYNGEE. Trimming took 4 bases from V and 9 from J, leaving 7 bases between them. The CDR3 runs 11 residues. As DNA, the CDR3 is TGTGCCAGCAGCCCGGGGAGGGAGCTGTTTTTT. Protein: CASSPGRELFF.

As regards this clone: In the same sample, other DNA sequences code for this CDR3. The chain joins TRBV4-3 to TRBJ2-7, with D possibly being TRBD2 (6 bases). V lost 0 bases to trimming and J lost 2 bases, with 11 bases between them. From germline, CDR1 is LGHNA and CDR2 YSLEER. The CDR3 is 15 amino acids. The CDR3 bases are TGCGCCAGCAGCCAAGATCGCGGAGGGCCCTACGAGCAGTACTTC. This codes for CASSQDRGGPYEQYF.

This chain links TRBV13 with TRBJ2-7; TRBD1 matches at 8 bases. Germline-derived CDR1 and CDR2 are PRHDT and FYEKMQ (reference sequence). The CDR3 totals 15 residues. Trimming at V came to 4 bases and at J to 3 bases, leaving 8 bases not matched to a gene. In nucleotides, the CDR3 is TGTGCCAGCAGCTCACTCGACAGGGGTGGCTACGAGCAGTACTTC. Its translation: CASSSLDRGGYEQYF.

The rearrangement uses TRBV4-1 and TRBJ2-5; 9 nucleotides agree with TRBD1. Trimming took 1 base from V and 4 from J; bases not matched to a gene: 7. The CDR3 spans 16 residues. Germline values: CDR1 MGHRA, CDR2 YSYEKL. CDR3 residues: CASSQVQTTGGETQYF. As DNA, the CDR3 is TGCGCCAGCAGCCAAGTTCAAACGACAGGGGGAGAGACCCAGTACTTC.

This sequence joins TRBV2 and TRBJ2-7; 7 nucleotides match TRBD1. The CDR3 is 13 residues long. Germline-derived CDR1 and CDR2 are SNHLY and FYNNEI. V gave up 6 bases and J gave up 6 bases; unmatched junction bases: 8. The CDR3 DNA reads as TGTGCCAGCAGCGTATTAACAGGGGCCGAGCAGTACTTC. This encodes CASSVLTGAEQYF.

In its sample, this clone was seen a few times. The gene calls are TRBV5-6 and TRBJ2-7; TRBD2 aligns across 12 bases. Germline-derived CDR1 and CDR2 are SGHDT and YYEEEE. The CDR3 totals 16 residues. The trim removed 3 bases at V and 0 bases at J, leaving 4 bases unmatched. CDR3 sequence: CASSWATSGSSYEQYF. The CDR3 DNA sequence: TGTGCCAGCAGCTGGGCGACTAGCGGGAGCTCCTACGAGCAGTACTTC.

The chain uses TRBV2 and TRBJ2-7; D remains ambiguous. The CDR3 spans 13 residues. Germline CDR1 is SNHLY and CDR2 is FYNNEI. V lost 6 bases, J lost 1 base, and 10 bases lay in between. This CDR3 reads CASSPGPSYEQYF. Written as DNA, the CDR3 is TGTGCCAGCAGCCCCGGGCCATCCTACGAGCAGTACTTC. Supplemented by reference TRBV2 and TRBJ2-7, the full variable domain reads EPEVTQTPSHQVTQMGQEVILRCVPISNHLYFYWYRQILGQKVEFLVSFYNNEISEKSEIFDDQFSVERPDGSNFTLKIRSTKLEDSAMYFCASSPGPSYEQYFGPGTRLTVT.

V gene TRBV7-3 combines with J gene TRBJ2-7; 9 nucleotides match TRBD1. Germline V gene data show CDR1 as SGHTA and CDR2 as FQGTGA. The CDR3 is 18 residues long. Trimming removed 1 base from V and 3 bases from J; junction bases left unmatched: 13. CDR3 amino acids: CASSLRAPGQGKGYEQYF. The CDR3 DNA reads as TGTGCCAGCAGCTTAAGGGCCCCGGGACAGGGCAAGGGCTACGAGCAGTACTTC.

The CDR3 DNA follows: TGCGCCAGCAGCCAAGAGGGCGGGACATTGAACACTGAAGCTTTCTTT. Encoded protein: CASSQEGGTLNTEAFF. The rearrangement uses TRBV4-1 and TRBJ1-1; D perhaps matches TRBD1 (6 bases). The CDR3 loop spans 16 amino acids. The V end was cut by 0 bases, the J end by 0 bases, with 11 bases between. In germline, CDR1 is MGHRA, CDR2 YSYEKL.

J is TRBJ2-1 and V is TRBV5-1; no reliable D call. The CDR3 runs to 12 residues. Trimming took 5 bases from V and 10 from J, leaving 13 bases between them. Looked up from germline, CDR1 is SGHRS and CDR2 is YFSETQ. DNA for the CDR3: TGCGCCAGCAGGCGGACCCTTGAGGAGCAGTTCTTC. Protein: CASRRTLEEQFF.

The rearrangement links TRBV4-1 to TRBJ1-2; no reliable D call. Germline CDR1 reads MGHRA; CDR2 reads YSYEKL. Trimming pared 0 bases from V and 4 bases from J, leaving 12 bases between. The CDR3 has 15 residues. Here the CDR3 reads CASSQDRGFSYGYTF. CDR3 nucleotides: TGCGCCAGCAGCCAAGATCGAGGTTTCTCCTATGGCTACACCTTC.

This rearrangement joins TRBV9 to TRBJ1-1; no clear D. The germline CDR1 and CDR2 sequences are SGDLS and YYNGEE. Trimming cost V 0 bases and J 1 base, with 10 bases left between them. This CDR3 has 15 amino acids. CDR3 sequence (DNA): TGTGCCAGCAGCGTAGAACGTGGCGGGAACACTGAAGCTTTCTTT. Amino acids: CASSVERGGNTEAFF.

The chain joins TRBV11-2 to TRBJ1-5, with D maybe TRBD1 (5 bases). CDR1 SGHAT and CDR2 FQNNGV come from the germline V gene. The CDR3 covers 16 residues. The V gene lost 5 bases and the J gene lost 3 bases, with 17 bases spanning the gap. CDR3 sequence reads: CASSAGGGADNQPQHF. The CDR3 DNA is TGTGCCAGCAGCGCAGGAGGCGGGGCAGACAATCAGCCCCAGCATTTT. The complete variable domain, with remaining parts taken from reference TRBV11-2 and TRBJ1-5, reads EAGVAQSPRYKIIEKRQSVAFWCNPISGHATLYWYQQILGQGPKLLIQFQNNGVVDDSQLPKDRFSAERLKGVDSTLKIQPAKLEDSAVYLCASSAGGGADNQPQHFGDGTRLSIL.

The chain has TRBV4-1 and TRBJ2-7; 11 nucleotides align to TRBD1. After removal of 4 bases from V and 7 bases from J, the junction contained 15 bases not matched to a gene. From germline, CDR1 is MGHRA and CDR2 YSYEKL. The CDR3 length is 17 residues. This CDR3 reads CASSPALSGTGGLEQYF. Written as DNA, the CDR3 is TGCGCCAGCAGCCCCGCTCTGTCAGGGACAGGGGGGTTGGAGCAGTACTTC.

This chain joins TRBV7-2 and TRBJ2-7, with TRBD2 identical over 10 bases. Germline assignment: CDR1 SGHTA and CDR2 FQGNSA. The CDR3 sequence is 15 residues long. The J segment lost 2 bases and the V segment lost 6 bases, leaving 7 bases of the junction unmatched. This CDR3 is CASSQSGTSAYEQYF. CDR3 coding DNA: TGTGCCAGCAGTCAGTCCGGGACTAGCGCCTACGAGCAGTACTTC.